This T cell receptor (beta chain) derives from a study of T cell responses to AZD1222 COVID-19 vaccine. The CDR3 contains 17 residues. CDR1 LNHNV and CDR2 YYDKDF come from the germline V gene (reference sequence). Deletions cut 0 bases from V and 5 bases from J, with 19 bases between. Measured with immunoSEQ multiplex PCR; TCRdb has only the in-frame clones, and not every one. This table holds 120,000 to 150,000 clones, approximately 89% found once. The source of this sequence is an adult who received the AZD1222 COVID-19 vaccine. The sequences come from peripheral blood, collected 28 days after the second AZD1222 dose. The genes are TRBV15 and TRBJ1-2; D gene ambiguous. CDR3 nucleotide sequence: TGTGCCACCAGCAGAGATCGTATAGGCCAGGCCCTTTATGGCTACACCTTC. This codes for CATSRDRIGQALYGYTF.